These 27 T cell receptor beta chains came from one sample sequenced in a study of T cell repertoires in cytomegalovirus infection. Antigen specificity for these receptors is unknown. MiXCR, applied by TCRdb to the reads, yields one record per CDR3 protein. The data show 900,000 to 950,000 distinct CDR3 sequences, 31% seen once. The source was cultured CD8+ T cells from PBMCs, collected from culture after CMV antigen stimulation. Source of these receptors: a human donor in good health (CMV status not recorded). Some clones in this sample may be carry-over from other donors' samples.

This clonotype was seen only a few times. The genes are TRBV4-1 and TRBJ2-3; possible D gene TRBD2, 5 bases. Germline lookup yields CDR1 MGHRA and CDR2 YSYEKL. V lost 1 base and J 5 bases, leaving 13 bases between the germline ends. CDR3 size: 15 residues. The CDR3 DNA sequence: TGCGCCAGCAGCCAAGGGACTCCCTCCGGAGATACGCAGTATTTT. Amino acid sequence: CASSQGTPSGDTQYF.

This clonotype was observed many times. The CDR3 DNA reads as TGTGCCAGCAGCGAAATACTTACTAGCGGAATATCGAGCACAGATACGCAGTATTTT. Translation: CASSEILTSGISSTDTQYF. This chain joins TRBV7-6 and TRBJ2-3; 8 positions match TRBD2. With 5 bases clipped from V and 0 bases from J, the junction kept 16 bases outside the gene matches. Looked up from germline, CDR1 is SGHVS and CDR2 is FNYEAQ. This CDR3 has 19 residues.

This clonotype was seen more than once but under ten times. The rearrangement joins TRBV6-2 or TRBV6-3 to TRBJ1-5; possible D gene TRBD1, 6 bases. V was shortened by 6 bases and J by 5 bases, with 14 bases between the two germline ends. Per germline, CDR1 MNHEY and CDR2 SVGEGT. The CDR3 sequence is 14 residues long. Here the CDR3 DNA reads TGTGCCAGCAGATCAGGGGAGCGGCATCAGCCCCAGCATTTT. Translating gives CASRSGERHQPQHF.

This clonotype was recorded a few times. The chain combines TRBV20-1 with TRBJ2-1, with D uncertain. V was clipped by 2 bases and J by 3 bases, with 8 bases between them. The CDR3 covers 13 residues. Germline CDR1 reads DFQATT; CDR2 reads SNEGSKA (reference sequence). The CDR3 here is CSARQANYNEQFF. The CDR3, as DNA: TGCAGTGCTAGACAGGCTAACTACAATGAGCAGTTCTTC.

The genes are TRBV12-3 or TRBV12-4 and TRBJ1-3; no reliable D call. The CDR3 loop spans 11 amino acids. With 3 bases removed from V and 7 bases from J, the gap between germline ends came to 4 bases. The CDR3 sequence is CASSFLNTIYF. CDR3 sequence (DNA): TGTGCCAGCAGTTTTTTGAACACCATATATTTT.

This chain joins TRBV4-1 and TRBJ2-7; D gene unclear. Germline CDR1 MGHRA, CDR2 YSYEKL. V was cut by 0 bases and J by 6 bases, with 21 bases left in between. The CDR3 runs to 17 residues. The CDR3 region is CASSQDSTVGRHAEQYF. The CDR3 nucleotides are TGCGCCAGCAGCCAAGATAGTACAGTAGGACGCCACGCCGAGCAGTACTTC.

CDR3 region: CASGWGGEQFF. CDR3 nucleotide sequence: TGTGCTAGTGGTTGGGGAGGGGAGCAGTTCTTC. The V call is TRBV12-5, the J call TRBJ2-1; 7 bases align to TRBD2. This CDR3 is 11 amino acids long. V was clipped by 4 bases and J by 10 bases; unmatched bases: 1. In germline, CDR1 is LGHNT, CDR2 FRNRAP.

The V and J genes are TRBV20-1 and TRBJ1-5; perhaps TRBD1 as D (5 bases). Germline V CDR1 and CDR2: DFQATT, SNEGSKA (reference sequence). There are 14 residues in the CDR3. Trimming shortened V by 3 bases and J by 0 bases, and 9 bases separated the two germline ends. CDR3 protein: CSARGPNSNQPQHF. The CDR3, as DNA: TGCAGTGCTAGGGGACCTAATAGCAATCAGCCCCAGCATTTT.

The chain links TRBV6-5 to TRBJ2-1, with D possibly matching TRBD1 (7 bases). The length of the CDR3 is 18 residues. Per germline, CDR1 MNHEY and CDR2 SVGAGI. Trimming removed 6 bases from V and 2 bases from J, with 23 bases in between. CDR3 region: CASSLGQALATAYNEQFF. The DNA for the CDR3 is TGTGCCAGCAGCCTCGGACAGGCTCTAGCGACCGCCTACAATGAGCAGTTCTTC.

This chain links TRBV12-3 or TRBV12-4 with TRBJ1-1; unclear D gene. The CDR3 contains 14 residues. Trimming shortened V by 2 bases and J by 5 bases, and 12 bases separated the two germline ends. CDR3 DNA sequence: TGTGCCAGCAGTTTACTGGGGTTGACGACTGAAGCTTTCTTT. This translates into CASSLLGLTTEAFF.

Worth noting for this clonotype: A much larger clone differs from this one at a single base, so this may be a read error. The chain links TRBV7-3 to TRBJ2-1, with TRBD1 identical over 7 bases. V dropped 4 bases and J dropped 7; count of bases not matched to a gene: 4. CDR3 length: 13 residues. The germline V gene encodes CDR1 SGHTA and CDR2 FQGTGA. CDR3 protein: CASSSVTGNEQFF. In nucleotides, the CDR3 is TGTGCCAGCAGCTCCGTGACAGGGAATGAGCAGTTCTTC.

The V and J genes are TRBV6-5 and TRBJ1-6, with D tentatively TRBD1 (5 bases). V was trimmed by 6 bases and J by 0 bases, leaving 15 bases between them. The CDR3 runs 17 residues. From germline, CDR1 is MNHEY and CDR2 SVGAGI. The CDR3 DNA sequence: TGTGCCAGCAGCCGCGAGGGGTTTAGCTCCTATAATTCACCCCTCCACTTT. Translating gives CASSREGFSSYNSPLHF.

This clonotype has more than one count but fewer than ten. The chain couples TRBV4-1 to TRBJ2-7; perhaps TRBD2 as D (6 bases). The CDR3 covers 15 residues. The ends were cut back, 1 base at V and 6 bases at J, with 16 bases in the middle. CDR1 and CDR2 (germline): MGHRA, YSYEKL. The CDR3 protein is CASSQAGTGGGEQYF. CDR3 in DNA: TGCGCCAGCAGCCAAGCAGGGACCGGGGGAGGCGAGCAGTACTTC.

This clonotype has a single count. A junction boundary mismatches the germline segment, possibly from a read error. V and J are TRBV6-6 and TRBJ1-6, with 7 bases identical to TRBD1. Germline values: CDR1 MNHNY, CDR2 SVGAGI (reference sequence). The CDR3 has 18 residues. This chain's CDR3 is CVSSYSISGGAYNSPLHF. The CDR3 DNA reads as TGTGTCAGCAGTTACTCGATTTCAGGGGGAGCCTATAATTCACCCCTCCACTTT.

J is TRBJ2-3 and V is TRBV11-2; D gene uncertain. Germline CDR1 reads SGHAT; CDR2 reads FQNNGV. The CDR3 spans 15 residues. Trimming removed 6 bases at V and 4 bases at J, with 17 bases between. CDR3 DNA sequence: TGTGCCAGCAGTTCGGTCGACGAGGTGTCAGATACGCAGTATTTT. This translates into CASSSVDEVSDTQYF.

In regard to this clonotype: This sequence may be a read error, since a much larger clone differs from it by one base. The V gene is TRBV12-3 or TRBV12-4, the J gene TRBJ1-2; D perhaps matches TRBD1 (6 bases). The CDR3 extends over 13 amino acids. Trimming removed 3 bases from V and 8 bases from J, with 13 bases in between. This chain's CDR3 is CASSFNRVIGYTF. DNA of the CDR3: TGTGCCAGCAGTTTTAACAGGGTGATAGGCTACACCTTC.

CDR3 in amino acids: CASSGSLPGQGDTEAFF. DNA of the CDR3: TGTGCCAGCAGTGGAAGTTTACCGGGACAGGGAGACACTGAAGCTTTCTTT. This chain uses TRBV9 with TRBJ1-1, with TRBD1 matching 9 bases. This CDR3 is built from 17 residues. V dropped 5 bases and J dropped 3; count of bases not matched to a gene: 14. In germline, CDR1 is SGDLS, CDR2 YYNGEE.

V usage is TRBV10-3 and J usage is TRBJ1-5; TRBD1 might be the D (5 bases). V shed 6 bases and J shed 5 bases, with 17 bases lying between them. The V gene's germline CDR1 is ENHRY and CDR2 SYGVKD. The CDR3 loop spans 15 amino acids. The CDR3 DNA sequence: TGTGCCATCAGCGGGGGGGATGGGGTGCATCAGCCCCAGCATTTT. As protein: CAISGGDGVHQPQHF.

The V call is TRBV9, the J call TRBJ2-1; 7 bases fit TRBD1. V dropped 0 bases and J dropped 2; count of bases not matched to a gene: 5. CDR1 SGDLS and CDR2 YYNGEE come from the germline V gene. The CDR3 covers 16 residues. The CDR3 DNA is TGTGCCAGCAGCGTAGATGGGACAGAGCCCTACAATGAGCAGTTCTTC. This sequence encodes CASSVDGTEPYNEQFF.

This clonotype was counted ten times or more. The chain is built from TRBV12-3 or TRBV12-4 and TRBJ1-2; D is ambiguous. The germline V and J ends were trimmed by 8 bases and 8 bases, with 15 bases remaining between them. This CDR3 has 12 amino acids. Written as DNA, the CDR3 is TGTGCCAGCGCGCGCGCGAACGGGGGCTACACCTTC. It codes for CASARANGGYTF.

This clonotype has a handful of counts. The V call is TRBV7-9, the J call TRBJ2-1; 10 nucleotides line up with TRBD1. The CDR3 is made up of 16 amino acids. Germline assignment: CDR1 SEHNR and CDR2 FQNEAQ (reference sequence). V trimming: 3 bases; J trimming: 2 bases; junction bases outside the gene matches: 4. CDR3 sequence: CASSLVGTGAYNEQFF. In DNA form, the CDR3 reads TGTGCCAGCAGCTTGGTAGGGACAGGGGCCTACAATGAGCAGTTCTTC.

There are a few counts of this clonotype. The chain carries TRBV15 and TRBJ2-5; D not certain. The germline V gene encodes CDR1 LNHNV and CDR2 YYDKDF (reference sequence). V was shortened by 1 base and J by 4 bases, with 16 bases between the two germline ends. The CDR3 is 16 amino acids. The CDR3 sequence: CATSRGTSVGRETQYF. The CDR3 coding sequence is TGTGCCACCAGCAGAGGAACCTCCGTGGGCAGAGAGACCCAGTACTTC.

The chain has TRBV6-1 and TRBJ2-7, with D perhaps TRBD2 (6 bases). The CDR3 sequence is 13 residues long. The germline V gene encodes CDR1 MNHNS and CDR2 SASEGT. Between the trimmed V and J ends, which lost 6 bases and 4 bases, there was a span of 13 bases. Written as DNA, the CDR3 is TGTGCCAGCAGCGCCGGGACTCTATACGAGCAGTACGTC. This encodes CASSAGTLYEQYV.

This clonotype was seen ten or more times. The chain employs TRBV7-2 and TRBJ1-1; possible D gene TRBD1, 6 bases. Trimming took 5 bases from V and 2 from J, leaving 27 bases between them. The CDR3 loop spans 19 amino acids. From germline, CDR1 is SGHTA and CDR2 FQGNSA. The CDR3 here is CASSLLLRAPRGINTEAFF. CDR3 nucleotides: TGTGCCAGCAGCCTCCTACTTCGGGCGCCAAGGGGGATAAACACTGAAGCTTTCTTT. Together with reference TRBV7-2 and TRBJ1-1, the CDR3 gives the full variable domain: GAGVSQSPSNKVTEKGKDVELRCDPISGHTALYWYRQSLGQGLEFLIYFQGNSAPDKSGLPSDRFSAERTGGSVSTLTIQRTQQEDSAVYLCASSLLLRAPRGINTEAFFGQGTRLTVV.

Regarding this clonotype: This may be a read error: a much more frequent sequence differs by one nucleotide. The V call is TRBV7-6, the J call TRBJ1-2; 7 bases fit TRBD1. The CDR3 runs 15 residues. Germline CDR1 is SGHVS and CDR2 is FNYEAQ. The CDR3 DNA follows: TGTGCCAGCAGCGTAGGGGGCCAAACTAACTATGACTACACCTTC. Its translation is CASSVGGQTNYDYTF.

This clonotype was detected only a few times. The gene calls are TRBV4-2 and TRBJ2-5; 13 bases are a match to TRBD2. CDR1 is LGHNA and CDR2 is YNFKEQ in the germline V gene. Losses at the gene ends were 1 base for V and 2 bases for J; bases not matched to a gene: 7. This CDR3 is built from 18 residues. CDR3 sequence: CASSQGARTSGGQETQYF. As DNA, the CDR3 is TGTGCCAGCAGCCAAGGGGCTCGGACTAGCGGGGGACAAGAGACCCAGTACTTC.

The rearrangement uses TRBV24-1 and TRBJ2-3, with D possibly being TRBD2 (6 bases). V was trimmed by 3 bases and J by 4 bases, leaving 16 bases between them. Germline CDR1 and CDR2: KGHDR and SFDVKD. This CDR3 has 16 amino acids. The CDR3 coding sequence is TGTGCCACCAGTGATCGACTAGGATTTGTCCCAGATACGCAGTATTTT. Its translation: CATSDRLGFVPDTQYF.